These T cell receptor beta chains were read from a single sample in a study of blood T cell repertoires in COVID-19. Generated by immunoSEQ multiplex PCR, the TCRdb table keeps only in-frame clones and is missing some. The sample contains 100,000 or so clones, 87% of which appear only once. Material: peripheral blood. All receptors derive from a man under 40 in a cohort sampled during active COVID-19. Each CDR3 is given with its conserved first and last residue. The D gene is left open where the match is weak. Clone size appears in some rows only: once, few, many, or a class for an expanded clone.

J gene	D gene	clone size	V gene	CDR3 DNA	CDR3 protein
TRBJ2-1	TRBD2	NA	TRBV6-4	TGTGCCAGCAGTGAACTAGCGGGGGGGCATGAGCAGTTCTTC	CASSELAGGHEQFF
TRBJ2-3	TRBD2	NA	TRBV6-2/TRBV6-3	TGTGCCAGCAGTTACACTAGCGGGGTGGAAACAGATACGCAGTATTTT	CASSYTSGVETDTQYF
TRBJ1-2	TRBD1	few	TRBV6-5	TGTGCCAGCAGTTACTTACAGGGGGCTGGGGGCTACACCTTC	CASSYLQGAGGYTF
TRBJ2-3	TRBD2	NA	TRBV19	TGTGCCAGTAGTATAAATCCGGGAACTAGCGGGGCCCTTACGCAGTATTTT	CASSINPGTSGALTQYF
TRBJ1-4	NA	NA	TRBV28	TGTGCCAGCAGTACCCCGGGGAATGAAAAACTGTTTTTT	CASSTPGNEKLFF
TRBJ1-2	TRBD1	NA	TRBV30	TGTGCCTGGAGACCCGGGACAGGGGGCCTCGATGGCTACACCTTC	CAWRPGTGGLDGYTF
TRBJ1-3	NA	NA	TRBV3-1/TRBV3-2	TGTGCCAGCAGCCAAAACCTCGTCCAACTATCTGGAAACACCATATATTTT	CASSQNLVQLSGNTIYF
TRBJ1-6	NA	NA	TRBV19	TGTGCCAGTAGTATTGGGGGGGCTGGGAATTCACCCCTCCACTTT	CASSIGGAGNSPLHF
TRBJ2-3	TRBD2	NA	TRBV5-4	TGTGCCAGCAGCTTTAGCGGGGGGCTTAGCACAGATACGCAGTATTTT	CASSFSGGLSTDTQYF
TRBJ1-2	TRBD1	NA	TRBV7-2	TGTGCCAGCAGCCCGGACAGGGCCGGGAACTATGGCTACACCTTC	CASSPDRAGNYGYTF
TRBJ2-7	NA	once	TRBV18	TGTGCCAGCTCACCAGGCGGCTTCCCCTACGAGCAGTACTTC	CASSPGGFPYEQYF
TRBJ2-7	TRBD1	NA	TRBV19	TGTGCCAGTGGACAGGGGTACGAGCAGTACTTC	CASGQGYEQYF
TRBJ1-2	NA	NA	TRBV2	TGTGCCAGCAGTGAAGGGGCAGACTATGGCTACACCTTC	CASSEGADYGYTF
TRBJ1-1	NA	NA	TRBV30	TGTGCCTGGAGCGAGGGAAACTTAAACACTGAAGCTTTCTTT	CAWSEGNLNTEAFF
TRBJ1-2	NA	NA	TRBV19	TGTGCCAGTAGTATAAGGGGTATGTCGAGTGGCTACACCTTC	CASSIRGMSSGYTF
TRBJ2-3	TRBD2	NA	TRBV19	TGTGCCTCCGCACCGGGGGGTCTACGCACAGATACGCAGTATTTT	CASAPGGLRTDTQYF
TRBJ1-4	NA	once	TRBV12-2	TGTGCAAGTCGCTCCCGGGACAGGGTTAATGAAAAACTGTTTTTT	CASRSRDRVNEKLFF